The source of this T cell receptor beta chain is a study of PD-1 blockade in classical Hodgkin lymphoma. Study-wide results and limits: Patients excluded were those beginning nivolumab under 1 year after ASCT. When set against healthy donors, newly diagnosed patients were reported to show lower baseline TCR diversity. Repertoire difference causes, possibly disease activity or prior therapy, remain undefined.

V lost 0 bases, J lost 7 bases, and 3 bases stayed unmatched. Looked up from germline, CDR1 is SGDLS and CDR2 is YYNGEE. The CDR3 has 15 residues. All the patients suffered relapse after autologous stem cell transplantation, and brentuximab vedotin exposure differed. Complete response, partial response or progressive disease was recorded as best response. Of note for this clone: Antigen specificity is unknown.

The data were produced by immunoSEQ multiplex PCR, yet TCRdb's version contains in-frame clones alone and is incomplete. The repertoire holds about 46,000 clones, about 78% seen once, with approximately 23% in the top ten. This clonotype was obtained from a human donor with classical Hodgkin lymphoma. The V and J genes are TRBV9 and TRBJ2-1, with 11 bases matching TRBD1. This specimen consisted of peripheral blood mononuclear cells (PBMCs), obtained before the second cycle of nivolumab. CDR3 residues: CASSVGGTGGNEQFF. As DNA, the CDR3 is TGTGCCAGCAGCGTAGGCGGGACAGGGGGAAATGAGCAGTTCTTC.